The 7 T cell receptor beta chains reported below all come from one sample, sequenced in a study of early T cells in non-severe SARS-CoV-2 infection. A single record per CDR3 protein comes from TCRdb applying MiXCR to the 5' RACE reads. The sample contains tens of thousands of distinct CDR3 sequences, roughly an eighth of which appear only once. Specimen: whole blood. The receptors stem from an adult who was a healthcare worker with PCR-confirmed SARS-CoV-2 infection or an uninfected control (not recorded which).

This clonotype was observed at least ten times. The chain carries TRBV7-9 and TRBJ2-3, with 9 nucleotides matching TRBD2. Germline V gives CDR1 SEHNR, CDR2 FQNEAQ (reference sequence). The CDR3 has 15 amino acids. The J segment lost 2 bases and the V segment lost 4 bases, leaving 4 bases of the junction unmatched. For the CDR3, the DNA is TGTGCCAGCAGCTACATAGCGGGAGTCACAGATACGCAGTATTTT. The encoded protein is CASSYIAGVTDTQYF.

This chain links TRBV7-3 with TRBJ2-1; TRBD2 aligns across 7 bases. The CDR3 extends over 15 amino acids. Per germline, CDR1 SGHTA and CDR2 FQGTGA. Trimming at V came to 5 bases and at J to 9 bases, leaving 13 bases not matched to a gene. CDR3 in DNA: TGTGCCAGCAGCCCAGCGGGAAGCTTCTCTGGTGAGCAGTTCTTC. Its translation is CASSPAGSFSGEQFF. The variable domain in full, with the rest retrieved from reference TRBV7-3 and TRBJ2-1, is GAGVSQTPSNKVTEKGKYVELRCDPISGHTALYWYRQSLGQGPEFLIYFQGTGAADDSGLPNDRFFAVRPEGSVSTLKIQRTERGDSAVYLCASSPAGSFSGEQFFGPGTRLTVL.

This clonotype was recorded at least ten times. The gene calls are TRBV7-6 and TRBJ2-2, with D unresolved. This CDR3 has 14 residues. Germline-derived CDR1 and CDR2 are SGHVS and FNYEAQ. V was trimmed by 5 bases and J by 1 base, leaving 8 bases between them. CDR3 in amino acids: CASSGRLNTGELFF. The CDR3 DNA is TGTGCCAGCAGCGGCAGGTTGAACACCGGGGAGCTGTTTTTT.

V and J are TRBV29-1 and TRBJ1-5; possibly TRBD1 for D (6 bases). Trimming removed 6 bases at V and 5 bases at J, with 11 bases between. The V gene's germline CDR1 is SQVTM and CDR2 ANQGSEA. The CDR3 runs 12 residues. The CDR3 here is CSVVTGDQPQHF. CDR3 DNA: TGCAGCGTCGTGACAGGTGATCAGCCCCAGCATTTT.

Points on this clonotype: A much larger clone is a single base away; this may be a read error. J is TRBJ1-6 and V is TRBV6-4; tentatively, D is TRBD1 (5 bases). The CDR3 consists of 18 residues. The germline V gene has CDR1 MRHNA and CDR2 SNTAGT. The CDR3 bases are TGTGCCAGCAGTGACTTCAACTCTGGGGACGGATGTAATTCACCCCTCCTCTTT. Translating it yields CASSDFNSGDGCNSPLLF.

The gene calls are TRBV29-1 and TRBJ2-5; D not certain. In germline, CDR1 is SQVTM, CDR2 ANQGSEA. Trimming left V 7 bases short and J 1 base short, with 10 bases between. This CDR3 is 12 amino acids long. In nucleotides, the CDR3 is TGCAGCGCTTTGGGGTTCCAAGAGACCCAGTACTTC. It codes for CSALGFQETQYF.

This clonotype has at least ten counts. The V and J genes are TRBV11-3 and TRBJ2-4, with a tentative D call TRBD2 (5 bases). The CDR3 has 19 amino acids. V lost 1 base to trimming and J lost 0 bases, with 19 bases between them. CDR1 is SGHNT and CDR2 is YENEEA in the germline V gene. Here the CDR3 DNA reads TGTGCCAGCAGCTTAGGATTAGCAGCGAGGACTCTAGCCAAAAACATTCAGTACTTC. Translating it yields CASSLGLAARTLAKNIQYF. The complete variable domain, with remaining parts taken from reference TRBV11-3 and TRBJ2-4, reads EAGVVQSPRYKIIEKKQPVAFWCNPISGHNTLYWYLQNLGQGPELLIRYENEEAVDDSQLPKDRFSAERLKGVDSTLKIQPAELGDSAVYLCASSLGLAARTLAKNIQYFGAGTRLSVL.